This T cell receptor (beta chain) was recovered during a study of blood T cells in healthy people across ages. PCR was performed a second time for roughly 6 to 12 cycles using a sample-barcoded 5' primer and a J-beta primer mix. A template-switch adaptor containing 12 random nucleotides labeled each cDNA molecule. No fewer than 3 million CDR3-containing paired-end reads came from each sample. TCRdb reprocessed the 5' RACE reads via MiXCR and lists one record per CDR3 protein. The repertoire holds about 810,000 distinct CDR3 sequences, with roughly 40% as singletons. Trimming at V came to 3 bases and at J to 4 bases, leaving 4 bases not matched to a gene. The CDR3 loop spans 14 amino acids. CDR1 is SGHRS, CDR2 YFSETQ, per germline. Study results and caveats: Naive CD4+ cell counts and diversity both ran higher in long-lived than in aged donors. Estimates of diversity drawn from one million T cells were considered underestimates.

This clonotype was observed many times. Its antigen is currently unknown. The origin of this receptor is a young man in good health. The sequenced material came from blood. The chain uses TRBV5-1 and TRBJ1-2; 9 bases line up with TRBD1. CDR3 amino acids: CASSWGTGTYGYTF. The CDR3 DNA sequence: TGCGCCAGCAGCTGGGGGACAGGGACCTATGGCTACACCTTC.